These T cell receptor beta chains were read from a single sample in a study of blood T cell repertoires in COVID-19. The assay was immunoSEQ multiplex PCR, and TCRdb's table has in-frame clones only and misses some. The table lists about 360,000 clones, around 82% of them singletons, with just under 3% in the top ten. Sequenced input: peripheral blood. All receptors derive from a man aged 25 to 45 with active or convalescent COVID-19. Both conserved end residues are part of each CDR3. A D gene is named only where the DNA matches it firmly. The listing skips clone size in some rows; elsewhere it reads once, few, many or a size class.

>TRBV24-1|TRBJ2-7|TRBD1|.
TGTGCCACCAGTGATTCTGGACAGGGGGCCTACGAGCAGTACTTC
CATSDSGQGAYEQYF
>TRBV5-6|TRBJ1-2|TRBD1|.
TGTGCCAGCAGCTCGGGACAGCCCTATGGCTACACCTTC
CASSSGQPYGYTF
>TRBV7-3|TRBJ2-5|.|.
TGTGCCAGCAGCTTAGTGACTGGAGACCAAGAGACCCAGTACTTC
CASSLVTGDQETQYF
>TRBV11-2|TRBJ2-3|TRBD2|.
TGTGCCAGCAGCCAGGAGCGGGGGAGCACAGATACGCAGTATTTT
CASSQERGSTDTQYF
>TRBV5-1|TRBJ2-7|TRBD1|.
TGCGCCAGCAGTTCCCGGACAGGGGATTTCTACGAGCAGTACTTC
CASSSRTGDFYEQYF
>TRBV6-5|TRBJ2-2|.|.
TGTGCCAGCAGCTCGGGACTTTACACCGGGGAGCTGTTTTTT
CASSSGLYTGELFF
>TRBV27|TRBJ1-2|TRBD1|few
TGTGCCAGCAGTAAGACAGGGTTGAACTATGGCTACACCTTC
CASSKTGLNYGYTF
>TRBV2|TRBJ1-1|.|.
TGTGCCAGCAGTGTCATGGGGCGGGGCACTGAAGCTTTCTTT
CASSVMGRGTEAFF
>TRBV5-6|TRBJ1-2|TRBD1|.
TGTGCCAGCAGCCAACCAGGGGGAATCTATGGCTACACCTTC
CASSQPGGIYGYTF
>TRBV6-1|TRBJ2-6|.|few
TGTGCCAGCAGTGAGTTTGGGGGGTGGACTGGGGCCAACGTCCTGACTTTC
CASSEFGGWTGANVLTF
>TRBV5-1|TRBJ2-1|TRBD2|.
TGCGCCAGCAGGGCCGGGACTAGCGGGATAGCTGAGCAGTTCTTC
CASRAGTSGIAEQFF
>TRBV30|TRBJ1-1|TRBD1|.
TGTGCCTGGACAGGGGGGCCTAACACTGAAGCTTTCTTT
CAWTGGPNTEAFF
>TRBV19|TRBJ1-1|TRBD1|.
TGTGCCAGTAGTATGGAGGGGGCGAGGACTGAAGCTTTCTTT
CASSMEGARTEAFF
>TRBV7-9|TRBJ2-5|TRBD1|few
TGTGCCAGCAGCATTTTCGGGACAGGCAAAGAGACCCAGTACTTC
CASSIFGTGKETQYF
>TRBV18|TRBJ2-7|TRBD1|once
TGTGCCAGCTCACTAACGACAGGGGGCCTCCCCTTTGCGGACGAGCAGTACTTC
CASSLTTGGLPFADEQYF
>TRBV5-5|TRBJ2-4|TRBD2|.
TGTGCCAGCAGCTTGAGCGGGGATTTAGCCAAAAACATTCAGTACTTC
CASSLSGDLAKNIQYF
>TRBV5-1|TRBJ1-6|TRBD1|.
TGCGCCAGCAGCTTGGAAGGACAGGGAGGTTCACCCCTCCACTTT
CASSLEGQGGSPLHF
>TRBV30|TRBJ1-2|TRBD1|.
TGTGCCTGGAGTCCCACCGGACAGGGAAGGGGCTACACCTTC
CAWSPTGQGRGYTF
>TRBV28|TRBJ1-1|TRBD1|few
TGTGCCAGCAGTTTAAGGGGGCGCGACACTGAAGCTTTCTTT
CASSLRGRDTEAFF
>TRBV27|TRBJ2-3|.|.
TGTGCCAGCAGTTCCAGGGGTGGGGTCACCACAGATACGCAGTATTTT
CASSSRGGVTTDTQYF
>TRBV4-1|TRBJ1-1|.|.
TGCGCCAGCAGCCAAGATGGTATAGGGGGCACTGAAGCTTTCTTT
CASSQDGIGGTEAFF
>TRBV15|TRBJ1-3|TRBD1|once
TGTGCCACCAGCAGGGACAGGGGAACCGGAAACACCATATATTTT
CATSRDRGTGNTIYF
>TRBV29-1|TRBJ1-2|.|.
TGCAGCGTCCCTTGGGATCGCGGAGGCTATGGCTACACCTTC
CSVPWDRGGYGYTF
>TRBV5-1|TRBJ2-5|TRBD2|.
TGCGCCAGCAGCCTTAGCGGGTCTACTAGGGAGACCCAGTACTTC
CASSLSGSTRETQYF
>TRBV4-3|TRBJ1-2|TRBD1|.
TGCGCCAGCAGCCAAGAACAGGGGGGGTTGGGCTACACCTTC
CASSQEQGGLGYTF
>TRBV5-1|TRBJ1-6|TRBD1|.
TGCGCCAGCAGGATGCCGGGACAGGGGGCACGATCACCCCTCCACTTT
CASRMPGQGARSPLHF
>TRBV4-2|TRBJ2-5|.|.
TGTGCCAGCAGCCAAGATCCCACTAGGGCGGTCCAAGAGACCCAGTACTTC
CASSQDPTRAVQETQYF
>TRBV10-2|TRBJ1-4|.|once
TGCGCCAGCAGTGAGGGCCGGACAGACGAAAAACTGTTTTTT
CASSEGRTDEKLFF
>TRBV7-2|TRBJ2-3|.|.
TGTGCCAGCAGCTTAGCTAGCGGAAGCACAGATACGCAGTATTTT
CASSLASGSTDTQYF
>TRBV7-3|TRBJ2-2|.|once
TGTGCCAGCAGCCCTCTCCCCGCGAACACCGGGGAGCTGTTTTTT
CASSPLPANTGELFF
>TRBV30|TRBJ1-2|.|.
TGTGCCTGGAAGCGGGACGGAAACTATGGCTACACCTTC
CAWKRDGNYGYTF
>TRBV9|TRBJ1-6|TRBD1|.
TGTGCCAGCAGCGGACGGGACAGGGGGGTGACACCCCTCCACTTT
CASSGRDRGVTPLHF
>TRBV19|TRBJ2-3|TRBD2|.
TGTGCCAGTAGTAATTTGGGGGGGTTAGATACGCAGTATTTT
CASSNLGGLDTQYF
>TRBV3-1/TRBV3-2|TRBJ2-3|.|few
TGTGCCAGCAGCCTCTCCGACAGGTCAGATACGCAGTATTTT
CASSLSDRSDTQYF
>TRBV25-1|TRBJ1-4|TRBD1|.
TGTGCCAGCAGTGAATCGGGCAGGGGGGATGAAAAACTGTTTTTT
CASSESGRGDEKLFF
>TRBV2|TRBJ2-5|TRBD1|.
TGTGCCAGCAGCTCAGGGGGGACCCAGTACTTC
CASSSGGTQYF
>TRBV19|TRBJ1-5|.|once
TGTGCCAGTAGTATAGCCACAGCAATAGGCAATCAGCCCCAGCATTTT
CASSIATAIGNQPQHF
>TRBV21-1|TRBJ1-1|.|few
TGTGCCAGCAGCGCACCCACACAGTCGAACACTGAAGCTTTCTTT
CASSAPTQSNTEAFF
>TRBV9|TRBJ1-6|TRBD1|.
TGTGCCAGCAGTCCTATTACAGGGGGCCGGAGCTCCTATAATTCACCCCTCCACTTT
CASSPITGGRSSYNSPLHF
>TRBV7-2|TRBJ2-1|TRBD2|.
TGTGCCAGCAGCTTGGTCCCAGCGGGGGGGCCCTACAATGAGCAGTTCTTC
CASSLVPAGGPYNEQFF
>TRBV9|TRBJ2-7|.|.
TGTGCCAGCAGCGTAGGACAGCTCTCCTACGAGCAGTACTTC
CASSVGQLSYEQYF
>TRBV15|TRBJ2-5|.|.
TGTGCCACCAGCAGAGATACAGGGAAAGAGACCCAGTACTTC
CATSRDTGKETQYF
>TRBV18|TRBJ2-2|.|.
TGTGCCAGCTCTCTATGGACAGACGACACCGGGGAGCTGTTTTTT
CASSLWTDDTGELFF
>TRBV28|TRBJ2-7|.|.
TGTGCCAGCAGTCCCGCCTACGAGCAGTACTTC
CASSPAYEQYF
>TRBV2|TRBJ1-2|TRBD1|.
TGTGCCAGCAGGGAAAGGACAGGGGACTCTGGCTACACCTTC
CASRERTGDSGYTF
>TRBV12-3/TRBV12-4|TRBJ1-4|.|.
TGTGCCAGCAGTCCCAGTGGGCGTGAAAAACTGTTTTTT
CASSPSGREKLFF
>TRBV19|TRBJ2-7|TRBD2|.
TGTGCCAGTAGACCCTCTGGACTAGCGGGGCGGAAGCACGAGCAGTACTTC
CASRPSGLAGRKHEQYF
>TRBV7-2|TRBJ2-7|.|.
TGTGCCAGCAGTGTAACCGCCGGCGGGTACGAGCAGTACTTC
CASSVTAGGYEQYF
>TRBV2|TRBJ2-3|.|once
TGTGCCAGCAGTGAGAGGCGGGGTGGTACAGATACGCAGTATTTT
CASSERRGGTDTQYF
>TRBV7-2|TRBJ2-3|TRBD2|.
TGTGCCAGCAGCTTAGGTCTAGCGGGGGATAGCACAGATACGCAGTATTTT
CASSLGLAGDSTDTQYF
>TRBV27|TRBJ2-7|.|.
TGTGCCAGCAGTTTAGGTACAGGGAACTACGAGCAGTACTTC
CASSLGTGNYEQYF
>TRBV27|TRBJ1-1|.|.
TGTGCCAGCAGTTCCGGGTCCCTCGACGAGGCTTTCTTT
CASSSGSLDEAFF
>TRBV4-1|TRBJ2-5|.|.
TGCGCCAGCAGCCAAGATACGGGGGAAGAGACCCAGTACTTC
CASSQDTGEETQYF
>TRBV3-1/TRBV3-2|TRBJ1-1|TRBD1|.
TGTGCCAGCAGGCAAACCGGGACAGGGGGCACTGAAGCTTTCTTT
CASRQTGTGGTEAFF
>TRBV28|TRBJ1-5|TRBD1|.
TGTGCCAGCTTTTTTGCAGGGGGCGGCAATCAGCCCCAGCATTTT
CASFFAGGGNQPQHF